Here is one TCR beta chain with its context. Its specificity is unknown. Treatment: about 20 received Ad26.COV2.S at low or high dose, single or two shots; about five received placebo; per-sample allocation not given. All samples were drawn on day 63, counting from the first vaccine or placebo injection. Libraries were prepared by immunoSEQ multiplex PCR; TCRdb keeps only in-frame clonotypes and omits some of them. The table has around 300,000 clones, about 89% seen once. These data come from a study of Ad26.COV2.S vaccination and SARS-CoV-2 variants. Whole-study results and caveats: With respect to non-spike TCR breadth, vaccine and placebo recipients were similar. Vaccinated individuals (as opposed to placebo recipients) had higher spike-specific TCR breadth. Using TCR breadth and depth analyses may have led to underestimated total T cell responses.

The starting material was peripheral blood, obtained in a trial of Ad26.COV2.S vaccine versus placebo. The clonotype was recovered from a person aged 18-65 years who received the Ad26.COV2.S COVID-19 vaccine or a placebo.

The CDR3 DNA is TGTGCCAGTAGTTCCGGGACAGGGAACTATGGCTACACCTTC. This gives the protein CASSSGTGNYGYTF. The rearrangement uses TRBV19 and TRBJ1-2; 9 nucleotides line up with TRBD1. In germline, CDR1 is LNHDA, CDR2 SQIVND (reference sequence). V shed 5 bases and J 2 bases; nucleotides not matched to a gene: 3. The CDR3 runs to 14 residues.